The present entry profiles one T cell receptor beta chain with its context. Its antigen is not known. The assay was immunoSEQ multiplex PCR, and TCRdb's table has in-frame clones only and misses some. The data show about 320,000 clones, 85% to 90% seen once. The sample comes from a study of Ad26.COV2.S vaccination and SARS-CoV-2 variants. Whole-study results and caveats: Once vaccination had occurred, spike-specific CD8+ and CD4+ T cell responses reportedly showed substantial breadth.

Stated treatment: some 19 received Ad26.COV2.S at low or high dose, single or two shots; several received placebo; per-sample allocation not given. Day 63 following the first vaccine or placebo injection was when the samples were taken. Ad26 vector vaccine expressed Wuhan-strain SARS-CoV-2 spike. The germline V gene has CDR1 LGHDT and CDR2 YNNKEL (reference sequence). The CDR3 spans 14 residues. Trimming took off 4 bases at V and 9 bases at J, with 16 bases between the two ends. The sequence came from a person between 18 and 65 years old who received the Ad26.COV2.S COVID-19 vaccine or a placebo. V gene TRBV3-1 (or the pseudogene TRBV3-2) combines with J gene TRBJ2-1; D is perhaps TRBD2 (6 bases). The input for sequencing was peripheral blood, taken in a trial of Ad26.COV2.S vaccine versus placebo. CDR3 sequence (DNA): TGTGCCAGCAGCCCCCCCGCTAGCGTCGGTGAGCAGTTCTTC. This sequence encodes CASSPPASVGEQFF.